The 23 T cell receptor beta chains below were found in one sample sequenced in a study of T cell repertoires in cytomegalovirus infection. TCRdb independently ran MiXCR on the reads; one entry per CDR3 protein. The repertoire holds roughly 45,000 distinct CDR3 sequences, with about 20% as singletons. For these TCRs, the target antigens are not known. The specimen was CD8+ T cells from cultured PBMCs, collected from culture after CMV antigen stimulation. Receptors were obtained from a human donor in good health (CMV status not recorded). Some clones in this sample may be carry-over from other donors' samples.

The chain joins TRBV7-8 to TRBJ1-1; D remains ambiguous. The CDR3 is 13 residues long. The germline V and J ends were trimmed by 0 bases and 2 bases, with 4 bases remaining between them. The V gene's germline CDR1 is SGHVS and CDR2 FQNEAQ. Here the CDR3 DNA reads TGTGCCAGCAGCTTAGCACCCAACACTGAAGCTTTCTTT. Encoded protein: CASSLAPNTEAFF.

This clonotype was observed many times. V and J are TRBV10-3 and TRBJ2-1; maybe TRBD2 (6 bases). The CDR3 length is 15 residues. Trimming left V 6 bases short and J 0 bases short, with 12 bases between. Germline loops: CDR1 ENHRY, CDR2 SYGVKD. DNA for the CDR3: TGTGCCATCAGACTTAGCGGAAGCTCCTACAATGAGCAGTTCTTC. Protein: CAIRLSGSSYNEQFF.

This chain uses TRBV7-3 with TRBJ2-5, with TRBD2 matching 7 bases. The CDR3 consists of 14 residues. V shed 5 bases and J 2 bases; nucleotides not matched to a gene: 5. Germline V lookup: CDR1 SGHTA, CDR2 FQGTGA. The CDR3 sequence: CASSPSGGQETQYF. The CDR3 DNA reads TGTGCCAGCAGCCCATCGGGGGGACAAGAGACCCAGTACTTC.

This chain connects TRBV7-2 to TRBJ2-5; D perhaps matches TRBD1 (6 bases). Germline V gene data show CDR1 as SGHTA and CDR2 as FQGNSA. V was pared by 0 bases and J by 1 base, with 12 bases between. This CDR3 is 16 amino acids long. CDR3: CASSLAVRQVQETQYF. For the CDR3, the DNA is TGTGCCAGCAGCTTAGCAGTGAGACAGGTCCAAGAGACCCAGTACTTC.

This chain links TRBV4-1 with TRBJ1-2, with 7 nucleotides matching TRBD1. CDR3 length: 15 residues. Germline V gene data show CDR1 as MGHRA and CDR2 as YSYEKL. The J segment lost 5 bases and the V segment lost 0 bases, leaving 6 bases of the junction unmatched. CDR3 in amino acids: CASSQDTRTGYGYTF. In DNA form, the CDR3 reads TGCGCCAGCAGCCAAGATACTAGGACAGGTTATGGCTACACCTTC.

This rearrangement joins TRBV7-8 to TRBJ2-7; D ambiguous. The CDR3 is made up of 14 amino acids. The V gene's germline CDR1 is SGHVS and CDR2 FQNEAQ. V lost 3 bases, J lost 0 bases, and 9 bases lay in between. The CDR3 region has the DNA TGTGCCAGCAGCTTTGGAGTTAGCTCCTACGAGCAGTACTTC. It specifies CASSFGVSSYEQYF.

This clonotype has only a few counts. The V call is TRBV6-1, the J call TRBJ2-3, with 9 bases aligning to TRBD1. This CDR3 comprises 14 residues. The V gene's germline CDR1 is MNHNS and CDR2 SASEGT. V shed 1 base and J 4 bases; nucleotides not matched to a gene: 0. The DNA of the CDR3 is TGTGCCAGCAGTGAAGGACAGGGGGCAGATACGCAGTATTTT. It is translated as CASSEGQGADTQYF.

CDR3 sequence: CSAATRRAGANVLTF. The CDR3, as DNA: TGCAGTGCTGCGACGCGCCGGGCGGGGGCCAACGTCCTGACTTTC. The V and J genes are TRBV20-1 and TRBJ2-6; D gene ambiguous. The V end was cut by 5 bases, the J end by 4 bases, with 15 bases between. There are 15 residues in the CDR3. Per the germline V gene, CDR1 is DFQATT and CDR2 is SNEGSKA (reference sequence).

The chain links TRBV7-2 to TRBJ2-7; no clear D gene. This CDR3 is built from 14 residues. V shed 4 bases and J shed 2 bases, with 12 bases lying between them. Per the germline V gene, CDR1 is SGHTA and CDR2 is FQGNSA. In DNA, the CDR3 is TGTGCCAGCAGCTCGTCGGGTTTTGCCTACGAGCAGTACTTC. Translation: CASSSSGFAYEQYF.

The J gene is TRBJ2-2, the V gene TRBV2; the match to TRBD1 covers 8 bases. Losses at the gene ends were 9 bases for V and 5 bases for J; bases not matched to a gene: 8. CDR3 length equals 14 residues. Germline lookup yields CDR1 SNHLY and CDR2 FYNNEI. CDR3 loop: CARSKRTGTGELFF. The CDR3 region has the DNA TGTGCCAGAAGCAAACGGACAGGGACCGGGGAGCTGTTTTTT.

This clonotype was observed many times. The genes are TRBV27 and TRBJ2-1; no definite D call. CDR3 length equals 11 residues. Germline V gene lookup returns CDR1 MNHEY and CDR2 SMNVEV (reference sequence). V was trimmed by 7 bases and J by 0 bases, leaving 1 base between them. As DNA, the CDR3 is TGTGCCAGCATCTCCTACAATGAGCAGTTCTTC. Its protein is CASISYNEQFF.

This chain connects TRBV7-9 to TRBJ1-5; D is perhaps TRBD1 (6 bases). Germline CDR1 and CDR2: SEHNR and FQNEAQ (reference sequence). V was clipped by 5 bases and J by 4 bases, with 12 bases between them. The CDR3 has 14 amino acids. The CDR3 DNA follows: TGTGCCAGCAGCCAAGGACAGCTGAATCAGCCCCAGCATTTT. It encodes CASSQGQLNQPQHF.

The chain combines TRBV7-8 with TRBJ1-6; 7 nucleotides match TRBD1. With V trimmed by 6 bases and J by 8 bases, 7 bases remained unmatched. The length of the CDR3 is 14 residues. The germline gives CDR1 SGHVS, CDR2 FQNEAQ. CDR3 region: CASSSTGMYSPLHF. The CDR3 DNA follows: TGTGCCAGCAGTTCGACAGGGATGTATTCACCCCTCCACTTT.

CDR3 sequence (DNA): TGTGCCAGCAGTTACTCGACGGGGGCCGGAGAGACTAACTATGGCTACACCTTC. Its protein is CASSYSTGAGETNYGYTF. This chain links TRBV6-2 or TRBV6-3 with TRBJ1-2; perhaps TRBD1 as D (6 bases). The CDR3 consists of 18 residues. Germline V lookup: CDR1 MNHEY, CDR2 SVGEGT. V dropped 0 bases and J dropped 0 bases, with 17 bases sitting between them.

This clonotype was counted between two and nine times. This sequence joins TRBV6-6 and TRBJ2-7; the match to TRBD1 covers 9 bases. CDR3 length: 14 amino acids. Germline CDR1 MNHNY, CDR2 SVGAGI (reference sequence). The V gene end was trimmed by 0 bases and the J gene end by 7 bases; junction bases not matched to a gene: 4. CDR3 region: CASSYSGQGNEQYF. The CDR3 coding sequence is TGTGCCAGCAGTTACTCGGGACAGGGTAATGAGCAGTACTTC.

This clonotype was observed a handful of times. The V and J genes are TRBV7-2 and TRBJ1-2; D perhaps matches TRBD1 (6 bases). Trimming took off 3 bases at V and 10 bases at J, with 9 bases between the two ends. CDR3 size: 11 residues. Per germline, CDR1 SGHTA and CDR2 FQGNSA. The CDR3 protein is CASSLDSPYTF. DNA of the CDR3: TGTGCCAGCAGCTTGGACAGCCCCTACACCTTC.

This clonotype was picked up a small number of times. The chain has TRBV5-1 and TRBJ1-1; no firm D call. V was trimmed by 1 base and J by 2 bases, leaving 15 bases between them. This CDR3 region has 16 residues. Germline CDR1 and CDR2: SGHRS and YFSETQ. CDR3 region: CASSLTAMGGNTEAFF. The CDR3 DNA reads TGCGCCAGCAGCTTGACCGCCATGGGAGGCAACACTGAAGCTTTCTTT.

In regard to this clonotype: Compared with germline, one end of the junction differs, possibly owing to a read error. V usage is TRBV6-5 and J usage is TRBJ2-7, with D unresolved. The germline CDR1 and CDR2 sequences are MNHEY and SVGAGI. The length of the CDR3 is 15 residues. The CDR3 spells CASSYFASSSYEQYF. The CDR3 nucleotides read TGTGCCAGCAGCTACTTTGCGAGTAGCTCCTACGAGCAGTACTTC.

The chain employs TRBV7-2 and TRBJ2-2; TRBD2 matches at 12 bases. This CDR3 comprises 17 residues. CDR1 is SGHTA, CDR2 FQGNSA, per germline. Trimming removed 2 bases from V and 8 bases from J; junction bases left unmatched: 9. The CDR3 protein is CASSLRLAGGPRGELFF. For the CDR3, the DNA is TGTGCCAGCAGCTTAAGGCTAGCGGGAGGGCCAAGAGGGGAGCTGTTTTTT.

The chain is built from TRBV11-1 and TRBJ2-2; TRBD1 agrees at 7 bases. This CDR3 has 16 residues. CDR1 is SGHAT, CDR2 FQDESV, per germline (reference sequence). V lost 1 base, J lost 4 bases, and 6 bases stayed unmatched. CDR3 residues: CASSLVSGGVTGELFF. Written as DNA, the CDR3 is TGTGCCAGCAGCTTAGTGTCAGGGGGAGTCACCGGGGAGCTGTTTTTT. The variable domain in full, with the rest retrieved from reference TRBV11-1 and TRBJ2-2, is EAEVAQSPRYKITEKSQAVAFWCDPISGHATLYWYRQILGQGPELLVQFQDESVVDDSQLPKDRFSAERLKGVDSTLKIQPAELGDSAMYLCASSLVSGGVTGELFFGEGSRLTVL.

This clonotype was recorded a few times. This chain joins TRBV29-1 and TRBJ2-5; a weak D match, TRBD2 (5 bases). V lost 0 bases and J 2 bases, leaving 16 bases between the germline ends. The CDR3 totals 16 residues. Germline loops: CDR1 SQVTM, CDR2 ANQGSEA. CDR3 protein: CSVEDWRLTVQETQYF. CDR3 sequence (DNA): TGCAGCGTTGAAGATTGGAGACTAACGGTACAAGAGACCCAGTACTTC.

The gene calls are TRBV7-3 and TRBJ2-1; 7 nucleotides match TRBD2. V trimming: 5 bases; J trimming: 2 bases; junction bases outside the gene matches: 9. Germline assignment: CDR1 SGHTA and CDR2 FQGTGA. The CDR3 covers 16 residues. The CDR3: CASSAGPSGPYNEQFF. The CDR3 DNA reads as TGTGCCAGCAGCGCCGGCCCTAGCGGTCCCTACAATGAGCAGTTCTTC.

The chain combines TRBV30 with TRBJ2-7; 11 nucleotides match TRBD1. With V trimmed by 5 bases and J by 6 bases, 3 bases remained unmatched. The germline V gene encodes CDR1 GTSNPN and CDR2 SVGIG (reference sequence). This CDR3 region has 12 residues. The CDR3 region has the DNA TGTGCCTGGGGACAGGGGGCGAGCGAGCAGTACTTC. This gives the protein CAWGQGASEQYF. Supplemented by reference TRBV30 and TRBJ2-7, the full variable domain reads SQTIHQWPATLVQPVGSPLSLECTVEGTSNPNLYWYRQAAGRGLQLLFYSVGIGQISSEVPQNLSASRPQDRQFILSSKKLLLSDSGFYLCAWGQGASEQYFGPGTRLTVT.